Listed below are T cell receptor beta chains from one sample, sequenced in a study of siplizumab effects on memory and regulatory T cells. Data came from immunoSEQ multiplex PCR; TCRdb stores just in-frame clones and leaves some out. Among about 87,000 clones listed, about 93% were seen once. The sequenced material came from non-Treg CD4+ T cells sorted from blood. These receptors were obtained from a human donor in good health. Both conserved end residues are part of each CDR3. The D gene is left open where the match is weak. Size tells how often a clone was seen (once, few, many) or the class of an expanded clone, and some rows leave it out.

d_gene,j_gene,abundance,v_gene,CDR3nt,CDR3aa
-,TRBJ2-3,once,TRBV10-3,TGTGCCATCAAGGGTGCTAGCCCCGATACGCAGTATTTT,CAIKGASPDTQYF
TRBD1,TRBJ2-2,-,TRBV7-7,TGTGCTAGCAGCCCCGGGACAGGGGGAACCGGGGAGCTGTTTTTT,CASSPGTGGTGELFF
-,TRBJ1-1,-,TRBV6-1,TGTGCCAGCAGTGAAGCAGGGGGGCGAGGTGAAGCTTTCTTT,CASSEAGGRGEAFF
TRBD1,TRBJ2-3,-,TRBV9,TGTGCCAGCAGCGTAGTCACAGGGGGGCTCACAGATACGCAGTATTTT,CASSVVTGGLTDTQYF
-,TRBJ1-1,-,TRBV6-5,TGTGCCAGCAGTGAAAGCGGGGCCCACACTGAAGCTTTCTTT,CASSESGAHTEAFF
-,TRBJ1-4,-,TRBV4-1,TGCGCCAGCAGCCAAGGAATTGCGATTGAAAAACTGTTTTTT,CASSQGIAIEKLFF
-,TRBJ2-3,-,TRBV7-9,TGTGCCAGCATCAAAGGGGATTTCAGCGCAGATACGCAGTATTTT,CASIKGDFSADTQYF
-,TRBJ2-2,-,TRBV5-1,TGCGCCAGCAGCTTGGAGGCAGGGATTAACACCGGGGAGCTGTTTTTT,CASSLEAGINTGELFF
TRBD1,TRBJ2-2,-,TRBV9,TGTGCCAGCAGCGTTCGGACAGGCCCCGGGGAGCTGTTTTTT,CASSVRTGPGELFF
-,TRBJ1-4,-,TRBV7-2,TGTGCCAGCAGCTTAGAAGGGGCGCAAGGTGAAAAACTGTTTTTT,CASSLEGAQGEKLFF
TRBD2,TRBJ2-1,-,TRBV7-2,TGTGCCAGCAGCTTAGAAGGGACTAGCGGGAGATTCTACAATGAGCAGTTCTTC,CASSLEGTSGRFYNEQFF
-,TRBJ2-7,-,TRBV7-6,TGTGCCAGCAGCGCCTCCGTGTCGGGGAAGAACGGCGAGCAGTACTTC,CASSASVSGKNGEQYF
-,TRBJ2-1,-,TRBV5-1,TGCGCCAGCAGCTTGGCCCCGGCCGTCAATGAGCAGTTCTTC,CASSLAPAVNEQFF
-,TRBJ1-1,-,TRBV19,TGTGCCAGTAGTATTGATAAGGGACCCGCTGAAGCTTTCTTT,CASSIDKGPAEAFF
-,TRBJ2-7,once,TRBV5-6,TGTGCCAGCAGCTTTCGGCAGGCCTACGAGCAGTACTTC,CASSFRQAYEQYF
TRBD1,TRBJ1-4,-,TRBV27,TGTGCCAGCAGTTTGGACAGGGGCGAAAAACTGTTTTTT,CASSLDRGEKLFF
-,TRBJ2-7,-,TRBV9,TGTGCCAGCAGCGTAGGAGTCTCCTCCTACGAGCAGTACTTC,CASSVGVSSYEQYF
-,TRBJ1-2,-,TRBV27,TGTGCCAGCAGCAGGAGTTTGGGCTATGGCTACACCTTC,CASSRSLGYGYTF
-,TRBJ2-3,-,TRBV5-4,TGTGCCAGCAGCTTGGCCGCGGGGAGCACAGATACGCAGTATTTT,CASSLAAGSTDTQYF
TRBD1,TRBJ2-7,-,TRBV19,TGTGCCAGTAGGTTAACAGGGGGGACCTACGAGCAGTACTTC,CASRLTGGTYEQYF
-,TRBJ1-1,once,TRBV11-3,TGTGCCAGCAGCTTGCTTGGGGCCATGAACACTGAAGCTTTCTTT,CASSLLGAMNTEAFF
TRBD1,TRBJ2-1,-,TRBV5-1,TGCGCCAGCAGCCGGACAGGTCTAGGTACCTACAATGAGCAGTTCTTC,CASSRTGLGTYNEQFF
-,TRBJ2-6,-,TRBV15,TGTGCCACCAGCAGAGCCGGGGGCGGCTCTGGGGCCAACGTCCTGACTTTC,CATSRAGGGSGANVLTF
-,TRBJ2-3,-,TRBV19,TGTGCCAGTAGTATAGATCTGGGGACAAATACGCAGTATTTT,CASSIDLGTNTQYF
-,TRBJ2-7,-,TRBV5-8,TGTGCCAGCAGCTTCGGACTCGAGCAGTACTTC,CASSFGLEQYF
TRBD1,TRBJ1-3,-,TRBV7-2,TGTGCCAGCAGCTCGGGACAGGGCTCTGGAAACACCATATATTTT,CASSSGQGSGNTIYF
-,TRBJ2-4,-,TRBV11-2,TGTGCCAGCAGCTCCCCGGACTTTTCTCAAAACATTCAGTACTTC,CASSSPDFSQNIQYF
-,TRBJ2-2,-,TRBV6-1,TGTGCCAGCAGTATGGGACTGAACACCGGGGAGCTGTTTTTT,CASSMGLNTGELFF
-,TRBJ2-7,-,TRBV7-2,TGTGCCAGCAGCTTAAGGGTAGGGGGAATATACGAGCAGTACTTC,CASSLRVGGIYEQYF
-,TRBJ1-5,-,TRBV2,TGTGCCAGCAACACCCAGGGAGCCAATCAGCCCCAGCATTTT,CASNTQGANQPQHF
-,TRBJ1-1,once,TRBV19,TGTGCCAGTAAGGGGAACACTGAAGCTTTCTTT,CASKGNTEAFF
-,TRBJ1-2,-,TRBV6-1,TGTGCCAGCAGTGAGGCAGGACAGTATGGCTACACCTTC,CASSEAGQYGYTF
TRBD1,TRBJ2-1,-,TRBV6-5,TGTGCCAGCAGTTCGACAGGGATTAATGAGCAGTTCTTC,CASSSTGINEQFF
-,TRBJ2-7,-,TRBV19,TGTGCCAGTAGGACGACGGGGGCACCGGTTGGTGAGCAGTACTTC,CASRTTGAPVGEQYF
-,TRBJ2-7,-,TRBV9,TGTGCCAGCAGCGTAGGACAGGGAGGCTTCTACGAGCAGTACTTC,CASSVGQGGFYEQYF
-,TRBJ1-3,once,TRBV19,TGTGCCAGTAGCCGGGGTTCCTCTGGAAACACCATATATTTT,CASSRGSSGNTIYF
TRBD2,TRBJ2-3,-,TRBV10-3,TGTGCCATCAGTGAGTTAGCGGGGGCTAGCACAGATACGCAGTATTTT,CAISELAGASTDTQYF
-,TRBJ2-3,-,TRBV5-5,TGTGCCAGCCACAACGAGGGGGCAGATACGCAGTATTTT,CASHNEGADTQYF
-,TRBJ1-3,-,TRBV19,TGTGCCAGTAGTACGACTGGAAACACCATATATTTT,CASSTTGNTIYF
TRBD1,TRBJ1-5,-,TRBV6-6,TGTGCAACCGTACCAGGTAGGGCAGGGGGTCAGCCCCAGCATTTT,CATVPGRAGGQPQHF
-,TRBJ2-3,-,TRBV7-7,TGTGCTAGCAGCTTGGGTCTAGCAGGAGATACGCAGTATTTT,CASSLGLAGDTQYF
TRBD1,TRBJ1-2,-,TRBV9,TGTGCCAGCAGCGGACCAGGGGGCTTCGGCTATGGCTACACCTTC,CASSGPGGFGYGYTF
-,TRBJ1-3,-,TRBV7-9,TGTGCCAGCAGCTTGGTGGGGGCGTTCTCTGGAAACACCATATATTTT,CASSLVGAFSGNTIYF
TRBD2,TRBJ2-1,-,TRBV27,TGTGCCAGCAACCTGAGGGAGCTAGCGGGCGGGGGGGCTTACAATGAGCAGTTCTTC,CASNLRELAGGGAYNEQFF
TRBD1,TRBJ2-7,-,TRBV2,TGTGCCAGCCGACAGGGTCCCTACGAGCAGTACTTC,CASRQGPYEQYF
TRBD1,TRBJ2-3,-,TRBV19,TGTGCCTCAAGGACAGGGGGCACAGATACGCAGTATTTT,CASRTGGTDTQYF
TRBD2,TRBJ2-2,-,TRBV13,TGTGCCAGCAGCTTCCGAGGACTAGCGGGGGGGCAAGGGGAGCTGTTTTTT,CASSFRGLAGGQGELFF
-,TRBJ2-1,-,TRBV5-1,TGCGCCAGCAGCTTGGGGGGGAGTAATGCGGTGAATGAGCAGTTCTTC,CASSLGGSNAVNEQFF
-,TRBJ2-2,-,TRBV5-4,TGTGCCAGCAGCTTACCGGGGAACACCGGGGAGCTGTTTTTT,CASSLPGNTGELFF
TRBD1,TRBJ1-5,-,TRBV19,TGTGCCAGTAGCAGGGGGCCCGGTGATAGCAATCAGCCCCAGCATTTT,CASSRGPGDSNQPQHF
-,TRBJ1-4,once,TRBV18,TGTGCCAGCTCACCTGCAAAAAAGGGAATTAATGAAAAACTGTTTTTT,CASSPAKKGINEKLFF
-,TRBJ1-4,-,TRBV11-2,TGTGCCAGCAGCTTAAACCCCCGAAGGGAAAAACTGTTTTTT,CASSLNPRREKLFF
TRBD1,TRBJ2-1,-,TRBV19,TGTGCCAGCTCAAGGACAGGGGACTCCTACAATGAGCAGTTCTTC,CASSRTGDSYNEQFF
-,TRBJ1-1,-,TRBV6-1,TGTGCCAGCAGTGAATTAGGGGGAAACACTGAAGCTTTCTTT,CASSELGGNTEAFF
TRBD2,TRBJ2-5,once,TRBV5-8,TGTGCCAGCAGCCCCCGACTAGCGGCTCAAGAGACCCAGTACTTC,CASSPRLAAQETQYF
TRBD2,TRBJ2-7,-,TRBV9,TGTGCCAGCAGCGTAGCGTTCGGGGGGTACGAGCAGTACTTC,CASSVAFGGYEQYF
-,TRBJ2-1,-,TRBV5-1,TGCGCCAGCAGCTTCCAGTCGACGAGCTCCTACAATGAGCAGTTCTTC,CASSFQSTSSYNEQFF
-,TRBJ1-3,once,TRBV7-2,TGTGCCAGCAGCTTAGGGACAGGAAACACCATATATTTT,CASSLGTGNTIYF
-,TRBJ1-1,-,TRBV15,TGTGCCACCAGCAGAGAAGGCAGCATGAACACTGAAGCTTTCTTT,CATSREGSMNTEAFF
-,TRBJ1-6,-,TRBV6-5,TGTGCCAGCAGTTATTGGAGGGGAAACCCTAATTCACCCCTCCACTTT,CASSYWRGNPNSPLHF